The 4 T cell receptor beta chains given below trace back to one sample, sequenced in a study of breast tumors, draining lymph nodes, adjacent tissues. Axillary draining lymph nodes of breast cancer patients supplied the node samples. TCRdb analysed the multiplex PCR reads with MiXCR anew, one entry per CDR3 protein. The sample carries about 270,000 distinct CDR3 sequences, roughly 30% recorded once. The specimen sequenced was axillary lymph node tissue. The receptor source for this set is a female donor with breast cancer. Some clones in this sample may be carry-over from other donors' samples.

The genes are TRBV28 and TRBJ2-1, with no clear D. Deletions cut 4 bases from V and 15 bases from J, with 22 bases between. Germline V gene lookup returns CDR1 MDHEN and CDR2 SYDVKM. The CDR3 runs 14 residues. DNA for the CDR3: TGTGCCAGCAGTTCGGGCGCAGCGTGGCGGCTCGGGTTCTTC. It yields the protein CASSSGAAWRLGFF. Full variable domain (remainder filled in from reference TRBV28 and TRBJ2-1): DVKVTQSSRYLVKRTGEKVFLECVQDMDHENMFWYRQDPGLGLRLIYFSYDVKMKEKGDIPEGYSVSREKKERFSLILESASTNQTSMYLCASSSGAAWRLGFFGPGTRLTVL.

This clonotype was seen repeatedly, ten times or more. The chain uses TRBV12-3 or TRBV12-4 and TRBJ2-1, with TRBD2 identical over 11 bases. This CDR3 region has 14 residues. V trimming: 7 bases; J trimming: 4 bases; junction bases outside the gene matches: 3. The CDR3 DNA sequence: TGTGCCAGCAATAGACTAGCGGGATACAATGAGCAGTTCTTC. Amino acids: CASNRLAGYNEQFF.

V and J are TRBV19 and TRBJ2-6, with 10 positions matching TRBD2. The CDR3 is 18 amino acids. Losses at the gene ends were 6 bases for V and 0 bases for J; bases not matched to a gene: 8. Germline V gives CDR1 LNHDA, CDR2 SQIVND (reference sequence). CDR3 sequence reads: CASRPAGGSYSGANVLTF. CDR3 in DNA: TGTGCCAGTAGACCAGCGGGGGGGTCCTACTCTGGGGCCAACGTCCTGACTTTC.

The V call is TRBV7-9, the J call TRBJ2-3, with 7 bases aligning to TRBD2. Looked up from germline, CDR1 is SEHNR and CDR2 is FQNEAQ (reference sequence). V was pared by 6 bases and J by 2 bases, with 8 bases of the junction left unmatched. The CDR3 runs 15 residues. The CDR3 sequence is CASSSGAGYTDTQYF. CDR3 nucleotide sequence: TGTGCCAGCAGTTCAGGAGCGGGGTACACAGATACGCAGTATTTT.